The subject of this entry is one T cell receptor beta chain. The CDR3 has 15 amino acids. J was trimmed by 8 bases and V by 1 base; bases with no gene match: 6. Germline CDR1 reads LNHDA; CDR2 reads SQIVND (reference sequence). TCRdb's copy holds only in-frame clones and misses some; the assay was immunoSEQ multiplex PCR. The table includes tens of thousands of clones, 82% detected once. The data were taken from a study of blood T cell repertoires in COVID-19. Study information: Nucleic acid was either cDNA or gDNA, and it came from T cells, B-cell-depleted T cells, or PBMCs.

The TCR was taken from a woman aged 80 or over with acute or convalescent COVID-19. The sample comprised peripheral blood. The chain links TRBV19 to TRBJ2-1; 9 bases are shared with TRBD1. The CDR3 region is CASSIGTGQGDEQFF. The CDR3 nucleotides read TGTGCCAGTAGTATAGGTACGGGACAGGGTGATGAGCAGTTCTTC.